Below, one TCR beta chain is given with its context. No antigen is known for it. These data come from a study of OX40 agonist ivuxolimab in advanced cancers. Looking at the study overall: Patients were dosed intravenously with ivuxolimab at 0.01 to 10 mg/kg every 2 weeks. Study findings and constraints: Dose levels from 0.1 to 3.0 mg/kg saw CD4+ and CD8+ blood T cells expand clonally by week 6. More expanded clones were seen, on average, in CD8+ T cells than in CD4+. Normalized expansion of T-cell clones was also low for some nonresponders.

The CDR3 spans 15 residues. Trimming removed 5 bases from V and 0 bases from J, with 11 bases in between. From germline, CDR1 is LGHNA and CDR2 YNFKEQ. Sequencing used immunoSEQ multiplex PCR; TCRdb keeps in-frame clones, though not all of them. Here the sample spans about 64,000 clones, about 88% being singletons. J is TRBJ2-1 and V is TRBV4-2, with D perhaps being TRBD1 or TRBD2 (5 bases each). Sequenced material: CD4+ or CD8+ T cells sorted from blood, taken in a trial of the OX40 agonist ivuxolimab. The sequence was obtained from an adult with an advanced solid tumor such as melanoma, head and neck, liver or kidney cancer. The CDR3 protein is CASSFEGNSYNEQFF. Written as DNA, the CDR3 is TGTGCCAGCAGCTTCGAGGGGAACTCCTACAATGAGCAGTTCTTC.